The sequence of this T cell receptor (beta chain) was determined in a study of blood T cell repertoires in COVID-19. Study as a whole: COVID-19 samples collected from the United States, Italy and Spain covered acute and convalescent phases. Sample material is recorded as cDNA or gDNA derived from T cells, B-cell-depleted T cells, or PBMCs.

This CDR3 has 15 amino acids. Between the trimmed V and J ends, which lost 0 bases and 0 bases, there was a span of 6 bases. The germline CDR1 and CDR2 sequences are MRHNA and SNTAGT. Per the authors' pipeline: Amplification with reference gene primers provided the estimates of nucleated cell counts. The table came from immunoSEQ multiplex PCR; TCRdb's copy has only in-frame clones and leaves some out. Clone size and V and J calls were adopted from that table, with D and trimming inferred from the DNA. The data hold around 72,000 clones, with around 80% observed a single time. The chain carries TRBV6-4 and TRBJ1-5; D gene uncertain. The clonotype comes from a human donor in a cohort sampled during active COVID-19. The sample taken for sequencing was peripheral blood. The CDR3 sequence: CASSDSADSNQPQHF. CDR3 nucleotide sequence: TGTGCCAGCAGTGACTCAGCCGATAGCAATCAGCCCCAGCATTTT.